The entry below gives a single T cell receptor beta chain sequence along with its context. Its matching antigen is unknown. TCRdb reanalysed the 5' RACE reads using MiXCR and keeps one entry per CDR3 protein. The data contain about 15,000 distinct CDR3 sequences, around 7.5% of them singletons. The sample's time point: sample taken at primary tumor resection. The sample belongs to a study of spatial heterogeneity in lung cancer. This CDR3 has 14 amino acids. V lost 5 bases, J lost 6 bases, and 13 bases lay in between. Broader study findings: The study found that expanded intratumoral alpha and beta TCR counts tracked tumor mutation counts.

V is TRBV12-3 or TRBV12-4 and J is TRBJ2-2; tentative D call: TRBD1 (6 bases). The material was lung tumor tissue, obtained at surgery. The receptor comes from a male donor with early-stage non-small cell lung cancer. The CDR3 DNA reads TGTGCCAGCAGTCGACCTACAGGGCCCGGGGAGCTGTTTTTT. Translation: CASSRPTGPGELFF.